This TCR beta chain was obtained from a study of vaccination effects on CD4 cells after COVID-19. Overall study context: Sampling occurred a median 72 days post second dose, range 14 to 241.

Here immunoSEQ multiplex PCR was the method, and the copy in TCRdb shows in-frame clones only, minus some. The sample records 60,000 to 85,000 clones, 74% being singletons. ViraFEST expansion of antigen-specific CD4+ T cells with viral peptide pools preceded sequencing. The authors isolated CD4+ T cells after about eleven days of culture. BNT162b2 vaccine or mRNA-1273 vaccine was given to participants in two doses. None of the vaccinated had previously contracted SARS-CoV-2, and their nucleocapsid antibodies tested negative. Every well housed two million PBMC, which grew in culture alongside 9 to 10 IU/ml IL-2 and roughly 9.8 ug/ml peptides. Days 3 and 7 saw half the medium replaced with IL-2 medium. Germline V gives CDR1 SGHRS, CDR2 YFSETQ. V was trimmed by 7 bases and J by 4 bases, leaving 13 bases between them. The CDR3 is 13 amino acids. As for this clone: The antigen remains undetermined.

The chain links TRBV5-1 to TRBJ2-3; tentatively, D is TRBD2 (7 bases). This material consisted of CD4+ T cells from PBMCs cultured with HCoV-229E spike peptides, taken after COVID-19 vaccination. This sequence was found in a human donor who received a COVID-19 vaccine. The CDR3 region has the DNA TGCGCCAGCCGGTGGGGGGGCGCAGATACGCAGTATTTT. Protein: CASRWGGADTQYF.